These 20 T cell receptor beta chains were sequenced from one sample in a study of blood T cell repertoires in COVID-19. Using immunoSEQ multiplex PCR, the repertoire was profiled, and TCRdb retains in-frame clones only, with some absent. The sample lists approximately 100,000 clones, over 75% occurring once. Sequenced sample: peripheral blood. Source of these receptors: a woman in her twenties or thirties with acute or convalescent COVID-19.

V is TRBV5-1 and J is TRBJ2-1; TRBD2 agrees at 10 bases. This CDR3 has 16 amino acids. Germline-derived CDR1 and CDR2 are SGHRS and YFSETQ. V lost 4 bases to trimming and J lost 7 bases; unmatched junction nucleotides: 11. In DNA, the CDR3 is TGCGCCAGCAGCCCCCCTATAGCGGGGGGTTTAAATGAGCAGTTCTTC. Its protein is CASSPPIAGGLNEQFF.

The chain employs TRBV9 and TRBJ2-3, with TRBD2 matching over 9 bases. CDR1 is SGDLS, CDR2 YYNGEE, per germline. The J segment lost 5 bases and the V segment lost 2 bases, leaving 6 bases of the junction unmatched. The CDR3 totals 15 residues. CDR3 amino acids: CASSVSGGRGDTQYF. The CDR3 DNA is TGTGCCAGCAGCGTTAGCGGGGGCCGGGGAGATACGCAGTATTTT.

J is TRBJ2-3 and V is TRBV27, with 9 bases aligning to TRBD2. The CDR3 sequence is 14 residues long. V gave up 6 bases and J gave up 0 bases; unmatched junction bases: 1. Germline CDR1 reads MNHEY; CDR2 reads SMNVEV (reference sequence). The CDR3 coding sequence is TGTGCCAGCAGAGCGGGGGGTAGCACAGATACGCAGTATTTT. Its translation is CASRAGGSTDTQYF.

This sequence joins TRBV7-9 and TRBJ1-5; 10 positions match TRBD1. The germline CDR1 and CDR2 sequences are SEHNR and FQNEAQ (reference sequence). CDR3 size: 18 residues. V lost 1 base and J lost 6; bases outside the gene matches: 12. CDR3: CASSLVTGGPVSGQPQHF. In DNA, the CDR3 is TGTGCCAGCAGCTTAGTGACAGGGGGCCCAGTTTCAGGTCAGCCCCAGCATTTT. The whole variable domain, remainder taken from reference TRBV7-9 and TRBJ1-5, is DTGVSQNPRHKITKRGQNVTFRCDPISEHNRLYWYRQTLGQGPEFLTYFQNEAQLEKSRLLSDRFSAERPKGSFSTLEIQRTEQGDSAMYLCASSLVTGGPVSGQPQHFGDGTRLSIL.

The V gene is TRBV7-2, the J gene TRBJ2-3; D is perhaps TRBD2 (6 bases). The CDR3 extends over 15 amino acids. The germline V gene has CDR1 SGHTA and CDR2 FQGNSA. Trimming took off 4 bases at V and 2 bases at J, with 13 bases between the two ends. The CDR3, as DNA: TGTGCCAGCAGCTCCACCGGGACTTTCACAGATACGCAGTATTTT. This sequence encodes CASSSTGTFTDTQYF.

The V gene is TRBV30, the J gene TRBJ1-6, with a possible D match to TRBD1 (6 bases). Germline V gene lookup returns CDR1 GTSNPN and CDR2 SVGIG (reference sequence). V was clipped by 0 bases and J by 10 bases, with 16 bases between them. The CDR3 runs to 15 residues. The CDR3 DNA sequence: TGTGCCTGGAGTGTACTCGGGGGGGCGAACTCACCCCTCCACTTT. Its protein is CAWSVLGGANSPLHF.

The chain has TRBV28 and TRBJ1-1, with 8 bases fitting TRBD1. V lost 5 bases and J lost 13; bases outside the gene matches: 9. The CDR3 is made up of 12 amino acids. CDR1 is MDHEN and CDR2 is SYDVKM in the germline V gene. CDR3 loop: CASSLRDRRYFF. CDR3 DNA: TGTGCCAGCAGTCTCCGGGACAGGCGTTATTTCTTT.

This sequence joins TRBV9 and TRBJ2-1; 12 bases are a match to TRBD2. Per germline, CDR1 SGDLS and CDR2 YYNGEE. The CDR3 has 15 residues. V lost 7 bases and J lost 1; bases outside the gene matches: 3. CDR3 DNA: TGTGCCAGCCCTAGCGGGGGGGATTCCTACAATGAGCAGTTCTTC. It translates to CASPSGGDSYNEQFF.

J is TRBJ1-1 and V is TRBV12-3 or TRBV12-4; D gene unclear. With 6 bases removed from V and 7 bases from J, the gap between germline ends came to 15 bases. CDR3 length equals 13 residues. CDR3 DNA: TGTGCCAGCAGAACGACGGGATGGGGTGAAGCTTTCTTT. Protein product: CASRTTGWGEAFF.

This sequence joins TRBV5-1 and TRBJ1-3, with 7 bases fitting TRBD1. Trimming cost V 0 bases and J 0 bases; bases outside gene matches: 3. The CDR3 consists of 16 residues. Germline CDR1 and CDR2: SGHRS and YFSETQ. The CDR3 coding sequence is TGCGCCAGCAGCTTGGTAGGACAGGTCTCTGGAAACACCATATATTTT. It translates to CASSLVGQVSGNTIYF.

Ten or more counts support this clone. The same CDR3 can be traced to other DNA sequences in this sample. This chain connects TRBV7-8 to TRBJ1-5; 7 nucleotides line up with TRBD1. With 1 base clipped from V and 5 bases from J, the junction kept 2 bases outside the gene matches. CDR3 length: 14 residues. In germline, CDR1 is SGHVS, CDR2 FQNEAQ. CDR3 in DNA: TGTGCCAGCAGCTTAGGGCAGGGGGATCAGCCCCAGCATTTT. This translates into CASSLGQGDQPQHF.

V is TRBV30 and J is TRBJ2-5, with 9 bases matching TRBD1. CDR3 size: 17 residues. Germline CDR1 is GTSNPN and CDR2 is SVGIG (reference sequence). With 2 bases clipped from V and 5 bases from J, the junction kept 15 bases outside the gene matches. The DNA for the CDR3 is TGTGCCTGGAGTCCCCTATTCCGGGACAGGGAGATGGAGACCCAGTACTTC. Protein product: CAWSPLFRDREMETQYF.

CDR3 DNA sequence: TGTGCCAGCAGTTACCGGGACAGGGGTGGCTATGGCTACACCTTC. It yields the protein CASSYRDRGGYGYTF. The chain recombines TRBV6-5 with TRBJ1-2; 10 bases align to TRBD1. CDR3 length equals 15 residues. With 2 bases clipped from V and 4 bases from J, the junction kept 4 bases outside the gene matches. Germline CDR1 is MNHEY and CDR2 is SVGAGI.

The rearrangement joins TRBV28 to TRBJ1-1; D unclear. Trimming cost V 3 bases and J 3 bases, with 11 bases left between them. The CDR3 extends over 14 amino acids. Germline CDR1 reads MDHEN; CDR2 reads SYDVKM. The CDR3 loop is CASSFSRRYTEAFF. CDR3 nucleotides: TGTGCCAGCAGTTTTTCTAGGAGGTACACTGAAGCTTTCTTT.

V gene TRBV10-1 combines with J gene TRBJ1-2, with D perhaps matching TRBD1 (6 bases). There are 11 residues in the CDR3. V lost 8 bases and J lost 8, with 12 bases in between. The germline gives CDR1 WNHNN, CDR2 SYGVQD (reference sequence). In nucleotides, the CDR3 is TGCGCCAGCGGGGGACAATGGGGCTACACCTTC. It codes for CASGGQWGYTF.

This chain uses TRBV29-1 with TRBJ2-2, with 15 bases aligning to TRBD2. Germline assignment: CDR1 SQVTM and CDR2 ANQGSEA. CDR3 length: 17 residues. J was trimmed by 3 bases and V by 5 bases; bases with no gene match: 7. The CDR3 sequence is CSVPGLAGGLDTGELFF. DNA for the CDR3: TGCAGCGTTCCCGGACTAGCGGGGGGGCTCGACACCGGGGAGCTGTTTTTT.

The chain combines TRBV6-5 with TRBJ1-1, with unresolved D. The CDR3 loop spans 11 amino acids. The germline V and J ends were trimmed by 8 bases and 6 bases, with 10 bases remaining between them. Germline values: CDR1 MNHEY, CDR2 SVGAGI. DNA for the CDR3: TGTGCCAGCCTATCGGGTTCTGAAGCTTTCTTT. Its translation: CASLSGSEAFF.

The CDR3 DNA follows: TGCGCCAGCAGCCAAGGCGGGAGCACTAAGGGCTACACCTTC. Translated, it gives CASSQGGSTKGYTF. This chain connects TRBV4-1 to TRBJ1-2; no reliable D call. Trimming pared 1 base from V and 8 bases from J, leaving 14 bases between. The germline CDR1 and CDR2 sequences are MGHRA and YSYEKL. The CDR3 contains 14 residues.

The chain uses TRBV19 and TRBJ1-2, with D tentatively TRBD1 (5 bases). Looked up from germline, CDR1 is LNHDA and CDR2 is SQIVND (reference sequence). The CDR3 is 16 amino acids. V lost 6 bases, J lost 6 bases, and 23 bases lay in between. The CDR3 nucleotides are TGTGCCAGTAGCAGAAACGTCGAAGGGGCAAGTAATGGCTACACCTTC. Its translation is CASSRNVEGASNGYTF.

V and J are TRBV3-1 (or the pseudogene TRBV3-2) and TRBJ1-1, with D unclear. The length of the CDR3 is 12 residues. The V gene's germline CDR1 is LGHDT and CDR2 YNNKEL (reference sequence). V was shortened by 3 bases and J by 0 bases, with 2 bases between the two germline ends. The CDR3 spells CASSHMNTEAFF. In DNA, the CDR3 is TGTGCCAGCAGCCACATGAACACTGAAGCTTTCTTT.